The 22 T cell receptor beta chains below all came from one sample that was sequenced in a study of T cell repertoires in cytomegalovirus infection. TCRdb re-derived calls from the reads in MiXCR, one entry per CDR3 protein. The sample holds over 300,000 distinct CDR3 sequences, roughly 16% seen once. Sequenced sample: PBMCs. The receptors come from a human donor in good health (CMV status not recorded). Some clones in this sample may be carry-over from other donors' samples.

The chain is built from TRBV20-1 and TRBJ1-1; 7 nucleotides line up with TRBD1. The CDR3 contains 13 residues. From germline, CDR1 is DFQATT and CDR2 SNEGSKA (reference sequence). V lost 5 bases and J lost 6; bases outside the gene matches: 9. CDR3: CSAGDSVSPEAFF. CDR3 DNA: TGCAGTGCTGGGGACAGTGTGTCCCCTGAAGCTTTCTTT.

This clonotype showed up many times. For the CDR3, the DNA is TGTGCCAGCAGCTTAGCGCCGGGGGCTACTCTAGACTCCTACAATGAGCAGTTCTTC. It yields the protein CASSLAPGATLDSYNEQFF. The gene calls are TRBV7-2 and TRBJ2-1; D is tentatively TRBD1 or TRBD2 (6 bases each). Germline V lookup: CDR1 SGHTA, CDR2 FQGNSA. This CDR3 comprises 19 residues. V dropped 0 bases and J dropped 0 bases, with 18 bases sitting between them.

This clonotype occurred many times. CDR3 sequence (DNA): TGTGCCAGCAGTCCCCCTCCCCTAGGCACCTACAATGAGCAGTTCTTC. This sequence encodes CASSPPPLGTYNEQFF. The chain employs TRBV28 and TRBJ2-1; no firm D call. Trimming shortened V by 5 bases and J by 2 bases, and 16 bases separated the two germline ends. In germline, CDR1 is MDHEN, CDR2 SYDVKM. CDR3 length: 16 residues.

This chain joins TRBV7-9 and TRBJ2-1; the D gene could be TRBD1 or TRBD2 (6 bases each). The CDR3 length is 16 residues. Germline V lookup: CDR1 SEHNR, CDR2 FQNEAQ (reference sequence). Trimming pared 5 bases from V and 7 bases from J, leaving 21 bases between. For the CDR3, the DNA is TGTGCCAGCAGCCCACCTCCGGGGGCCTTGAAGAATGAGCAGTTCTTC. This codes for CASSPPPGALKNEQFF.

The chain is built from TRBV20-1 and TRBJ2-7; TRBD1 agrees at 8 bases. J gave up 4 bases and V 6 bases, and 14 bases lay outside the gene matches. CDR1 is DFQATT and CDR2 is SNEGSKA in the germline V gene (reference sequence). CDR3 length equals 15 residues. The CDR3 nucleotides are TGCAGTGCCCTTAACTCTCAGGGGGCTTCTTACGAGCAGTACTTC. It specifies CSALNSQGASYEQYF.

This sequence joins TRBV7-3 and TRBJ2-2; 16 positions match TRBD2. The junction had 6 bases not matched to a gene; V was cut back by 3 bases and J by 5 bases. CDR1 is SGHTA, CDR2 FQGTGA, per germline. The CDR3 is 18 amino acids. The CDR3 loop is CASSLGLAGGRRTGELFF. DNA of the CDR3: TGTGCCAGCAGCTTGGGACTAGCGGGGGGGCGTCGGACCGGGGAGCTGTTTTTT.

The sample holds many counts of this clonotype. The V call is TRBV12-3 or TRBV12-4, the J call TRBJ2-3; D possibly matches TRBD1 or TRBD2 (5 bases each). This CDR3 spans 15 amino acids. V shed 6 bases and J shed 8 bases, with 21 bases lying between them. The CDR3 bases are TGTGCCAGCAGCCACTCTGGGGGAATTAGACTTACGCAGTATTTT. This codes for CASSHSGGIRLTQYF.

This clonotype was observed many times. The chain carries TRBV5-6 and TRBJ2-5; TRBD1 agrees at 10 bases. The CDR3 consists of 17 residues. Trimming removed 5 bases from V and 0 bases from J; junction bases left unmatched: 10. CDR1 SGHDT and CDR2 YYEEEE come from the germline V gene. The DNA for the CDR3 is TGTGCCAGCAGGCAGGGGACAGGGGCCGGGTACCAAGAGACCCAGTACTTC. Residues: CASRQGTGAGYQETQYF.

In its sample, this clonotype was seen a few times. The chain is built from TRBV28 and TRBJ1-5, with no clear D. CDR3 length: 14 amino acids. Per germline, CDR1 MDHEN and CDR2 SYDVKM. Trimming stripped 7 bases from V and 7 bases from J, with 17 bases between. Here the CDR3 DNA reads TGTGCCAGCACTAGGAGTGGGGTAGGCCAGCCCCAGCATTTT. It translates to CASTRSGVGQPQHF.

This clonotype was picked up a small number of times. The chain combines TRBV3-1 with TRBJ2-7; no reliable D call. V was clipped by 0 bases and J by 7 bases, with 10 bases between them. The CDR3 sequence is 13 residues long. In germline, CDR1 is LGHDT, CDR2 YNNKEL (reference sequence). The DNA for the CDR3 is TGTGCCAGCAGCCAAGACGAAGGATGGGAGCAGTACTTC. The encoded protein is CASSQDEGWEQYF.

This clonotype was seen a few times. The chain combines TRBV6-6 with TRBJ2-7; no definite D call. V was trimmed by 6 bases and J by 3 bases, leaving 12 bases between them. This CDR3 has 13 amino acids. CDR1 is MNHNY and CDR2 is SVGAGI in the germline V gene (reference sequence). Written as DNA, the CDR3 is TGTGCCAGCAGCCCCGGCATGGGCTACGAGCAGTACTTC. It is translated as CASSPGMGYEQYF.

This clonotype was seen only a few times. The V and J genes are TRBV5-6 and TRBJ2-1; the D gene is possibly TRBD1 (6 bases). The CDR3 is made up of 17 amino acids. Trimming stripped 4 bases from V and 2 bases from J, with 19 bases between. Germline loops: CDR1 SGHDT, CDR2 YYEEEE. DNA for the CDR3: TGTGCCAGCAGCCCCCTAGGCGACAGGACTGCCTACAATGAGCAGTTCTTC. It translates to CASSPLGDRTAYNEQFF.

The chain combines TRBV3-1 with TRBJ1-5; D possibly corresponds to TRBD1 (5 bases). Germline loops: CDR1 LGHDT, CDR2 YNNKEL (reference sequence). This CDR3 region has 12 residues. V gave up 3 bases and J gave up 9 bases, with 9 bases separating them. CDR3 in DNA: TGTGCCAGCAGCCACGGGGGACGGCCCCAGCATTTT. This sequence encodes CASSHGGRPQHF.

The rearrangement joins TRBV20-1 to TRBJ1-1; TRBD1 aligns across 9 bases. Unmatched junction bases numbered 4, after V lost 2 bases and J lost 6 bases. This CDR3 spans 13 amino acids. Per the germline V gene, CDR1 is DFQATT and CDR2 is SNEGSKA (reference sequence). In DNA, the CDR3 is TGCAGTGCTAGAAAGACAGGGGGTGCTGAAGCTTTCTTT. Translating gives CSARKTGGAEAFF.

V is TRBV3-1 and J is TRBJ1-3, with D possibly TRBD1 on 6 matching bases. This CDR3 is built from 15 residues. Germline-derived CDR1 and CDR2 are LGHDT and YNNKEL (reference sequence). V lost 4 bases to trimming and J lost 4 bases, with 14 bases between them. CDR3 coding DNA: TGTGCCAGCAGCCCGTTAGGGGGATTCGGAAACACCATATATTTT. Protein sequence: CASSPLGGFGNTIYF.

This clonotype was observed a few times. The chain recombines TRBV19 with TRBJ2-5; D may be TRBD1 (5 bases). This CDR3 comprises 15 residues. Trimming removed 2 bases from V and 2 bases from J, with 12 bases in between. CDR1 is LNHDA, CDR2 SQIVND, per germline (reference sequence). CDR3 region: CASSITWQGQETQYF. The CDR3 region has the DNA TGTGCCAGTAGTATAACGTGGCAGGGACAAGAGACCCAGTACTTC.

This clonotype was observed a handful of times. CDR3 DNA: TGCGCCAGCAGCCAAGATTACAGGGGGCCAGGGTATGGCTACACCTTC. Its translation: CASSQDYRGPGYGYTF. This chain uses TRBV4-1 with TRBJ1-2; TRBD1 agrees at 9 bases. V shed 0 bases and J 5 bases; nucleotides not matched to a gene: 7. This CDR3 is 16 amino acids long. The germline gives CDR1 MGHRA, CDR2 YSYEKL.

This clonotype was picked up a small number of times. This rearrangement joins TRBV20-1 to TRBJ2-7; 7 nucleotides align to TRBD1. Germline V gene data show CDR1 as DFQATT and CDR2 as SNEGSKA (reference sequence). CDR3 length: 15 amino acids. The junction had 11 bases not matched to a gene; V was cut back by 2 bases and J by 4 bases. This CDR3 is CSARRGPQSRYEQYF. CDR3 in DNA: TGCAGTGCTAGAAGGGGGCCCCAGAGTCGGTACGAGCAGTACTTC.

J is TRBJ1-1 and V is TRBV4-1; D unclear. Germline V gene data show CDR1 as MGHRA and CDR2 as YSYEKL. This CDR3 has 11 amino acids. V was pared by 0 bases and J by 11 bases, with 7 bases between. The CDR3 spells CASSQEGGAFF. The CDR3 DNA sequence: TGCGCCAGCAGCCAAGAGGGAGGCGCTTTCTTT.

The sample holds many counts of this clonotype. The chain carries TRBV28 and TRBJ2-5; no reliable D call. The J call could be wrong; TRBJ2-3 is a better fit for the DNA end. The CDR3 is 12 amino acids. Germline lookup yields CDR1 MDHEN and CDR2 SYDVKM. CDR3: CASSLGQGTQYF. CDR3 bases: TGTGCCAGCAGTTTGGGCCAAGGCACGCAGTATTTT.

This clonotype was recorded at least ten times. Here the CDR3 reads CAISEPRSRGNINEQFF. In DNA, the CDR3 is TGTGCCATCAGTGAGCCCCGGTCCAGGGGCAATATCAATGAGCAGTTCTTC. J is TRBJ2-1 and V is TRBV10-3, with a tentative D call TRBD1 (6 bases). Trimming cost V 2 bases and J 6 bases, with 20 bases left between them. Germline loops: CDR1 ENHRY, CDR2 SYGVKD. This CDR3 is built from 17 residues.

In its sample, this clonotype was seen a few times. This chain uses TRBV28 with TRBJ2-7; D unclear. V lost 7 bases and J lost 6, with 10 bases in between. Germline-derived CDR1 and CDR2 are MDHEN and SYDVKM. There are 11 residues in the CDR3. DNA for the CDR3: TGTGCCAGCAAACTCTTGGGCGAGCAGTACTTC. Translation: CASKLLGEQYF.